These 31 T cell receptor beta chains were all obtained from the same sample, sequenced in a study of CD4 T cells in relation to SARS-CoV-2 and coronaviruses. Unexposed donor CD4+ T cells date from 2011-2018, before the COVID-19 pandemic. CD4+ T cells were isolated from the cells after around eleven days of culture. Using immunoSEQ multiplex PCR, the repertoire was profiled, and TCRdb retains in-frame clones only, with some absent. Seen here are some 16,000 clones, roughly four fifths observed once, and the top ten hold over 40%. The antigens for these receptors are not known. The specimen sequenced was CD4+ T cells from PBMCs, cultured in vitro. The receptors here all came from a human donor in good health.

This CDR3 is CASRLGTGSSYEQYF. DNA of the CDR3: TGTGCCAGCAGACTCGGGACAGGTAGCTCCTACGAGCAGTACTTC. The V and J genes are TRBV28 and TRBJ2-7; 8 bases are a match to TRBD1. Germline CDR1 reads MDHEN; CDR2 reads SYDVKM. J was trimmed by 0 bases and V by 6 bases; bases with no gene match: 7. This CDR3 is built from 15 residues.

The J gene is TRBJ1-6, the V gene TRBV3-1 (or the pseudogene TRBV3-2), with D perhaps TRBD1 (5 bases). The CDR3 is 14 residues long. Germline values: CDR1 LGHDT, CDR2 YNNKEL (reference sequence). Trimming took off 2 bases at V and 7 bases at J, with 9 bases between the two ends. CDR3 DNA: TGTGCCAGCAGCCAACCTCAGGGCAATTCACCCCTCCACTTT. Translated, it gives CASSQPQGNSPLHF.

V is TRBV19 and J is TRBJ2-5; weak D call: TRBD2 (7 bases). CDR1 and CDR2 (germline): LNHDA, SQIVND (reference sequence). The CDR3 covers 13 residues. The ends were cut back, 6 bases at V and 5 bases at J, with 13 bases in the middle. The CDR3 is CASSPGGSETQYF. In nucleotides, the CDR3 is TGTGCCAGTAGCCCGGGGGGCTCGGAGACCCAGTACTTC.

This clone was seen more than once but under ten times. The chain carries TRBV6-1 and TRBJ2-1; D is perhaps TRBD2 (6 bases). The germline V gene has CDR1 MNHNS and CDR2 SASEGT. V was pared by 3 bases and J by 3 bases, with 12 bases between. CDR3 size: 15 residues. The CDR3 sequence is CASSEAERVYNEQFF. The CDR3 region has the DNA TGTGCCAGCAGTGAGGCGGAGCGGGTCTACAATGAGCAGTTCTTC.

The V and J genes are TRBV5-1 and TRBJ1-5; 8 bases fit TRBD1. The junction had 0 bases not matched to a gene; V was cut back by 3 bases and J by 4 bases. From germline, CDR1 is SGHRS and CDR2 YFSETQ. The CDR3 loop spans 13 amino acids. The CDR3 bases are TGCGCCAGCAGCTGGACAGGGAATCAGCCCCAGCATTTT. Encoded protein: CASSWTGNQPQHF.

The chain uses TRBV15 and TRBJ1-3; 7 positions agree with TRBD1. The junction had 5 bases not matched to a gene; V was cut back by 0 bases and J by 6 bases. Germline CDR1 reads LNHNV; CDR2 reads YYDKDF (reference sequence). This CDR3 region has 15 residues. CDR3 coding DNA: TGTGCCACCAGCAGAGACGGACAGGCTCAAAACACCATATATTTT. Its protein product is CATSRDGQAQNTIYF.

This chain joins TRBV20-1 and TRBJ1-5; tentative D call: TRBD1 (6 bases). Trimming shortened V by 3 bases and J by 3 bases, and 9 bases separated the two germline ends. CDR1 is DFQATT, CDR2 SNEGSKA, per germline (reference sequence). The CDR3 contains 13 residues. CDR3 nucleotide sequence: TGCAGTGCTAGTGACAGGCCCAATCAGCCCCAGCATTTT. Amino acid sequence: CSASDRPNQPQHF.

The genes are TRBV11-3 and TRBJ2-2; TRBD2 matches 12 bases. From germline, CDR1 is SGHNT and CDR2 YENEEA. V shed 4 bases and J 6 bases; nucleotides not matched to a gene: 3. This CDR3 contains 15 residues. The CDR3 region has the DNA TGTGCCAGCAGCTCGTCTAGCGGGAGGGCCGGGGAGCTGTTTTTT. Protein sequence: CASSSSSGRAGELFF.

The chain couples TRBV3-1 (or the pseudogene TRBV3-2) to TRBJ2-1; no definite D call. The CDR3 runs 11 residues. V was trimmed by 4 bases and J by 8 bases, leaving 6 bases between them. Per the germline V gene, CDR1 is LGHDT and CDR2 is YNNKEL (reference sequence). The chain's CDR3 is CASSRLHEQFF. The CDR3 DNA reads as TGTGCCAGCAGCCGTCTACATGAGCAGTTCTTC.

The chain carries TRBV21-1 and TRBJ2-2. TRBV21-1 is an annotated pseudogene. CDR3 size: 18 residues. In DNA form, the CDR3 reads TGTGCCAGCAGCAAACCACAAGCACGGGGCTCGGCCACCGGGGAGCTGTTTTTT. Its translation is CASSKPQARGSATGELFF.

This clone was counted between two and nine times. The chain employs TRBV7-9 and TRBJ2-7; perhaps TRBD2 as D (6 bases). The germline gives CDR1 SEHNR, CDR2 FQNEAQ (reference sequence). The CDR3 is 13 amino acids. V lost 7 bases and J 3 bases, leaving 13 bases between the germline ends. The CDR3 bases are TGTGCCAGCACACCGGGAGCTGGCTACGAGCAGTACTTC. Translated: CASTPGAGYEQYF.

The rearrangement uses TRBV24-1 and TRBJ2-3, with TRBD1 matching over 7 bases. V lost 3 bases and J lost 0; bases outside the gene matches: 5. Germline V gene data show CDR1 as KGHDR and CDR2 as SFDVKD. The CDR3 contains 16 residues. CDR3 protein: CATSDGDSRSTDTQYF. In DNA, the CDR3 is TGTGCCACCAGTGATGGGGACAGCCGAAGCACAGATACGCAGTATTTT.

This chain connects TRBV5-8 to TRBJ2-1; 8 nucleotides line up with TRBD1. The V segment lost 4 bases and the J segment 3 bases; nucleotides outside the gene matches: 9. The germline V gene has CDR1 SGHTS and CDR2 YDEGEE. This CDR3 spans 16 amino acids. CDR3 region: CASSPVDRASYNEQFF. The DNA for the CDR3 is TGTGCCAGCAGCCCCGTGGACAGGGCTAGCTACAATGAGCAGTTCTTC.

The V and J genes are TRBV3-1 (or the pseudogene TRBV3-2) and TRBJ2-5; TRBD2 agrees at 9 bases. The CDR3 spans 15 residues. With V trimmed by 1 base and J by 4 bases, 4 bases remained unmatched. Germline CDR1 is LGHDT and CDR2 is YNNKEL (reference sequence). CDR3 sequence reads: CASSQGSGSRETQYF. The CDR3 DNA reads TGTGCCAGCAGCCAAGGTAGCGGGAGTAGAGAGACCCAGTACTTC.

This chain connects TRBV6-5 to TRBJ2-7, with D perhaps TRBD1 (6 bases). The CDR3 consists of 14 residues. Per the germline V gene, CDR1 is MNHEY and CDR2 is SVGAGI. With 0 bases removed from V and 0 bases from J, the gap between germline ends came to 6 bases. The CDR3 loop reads CASSYSDSSYEQYF. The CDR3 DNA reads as TGTGCCAGCAGTTACTCGGACAGCTCCTACGAGCAGTACTTC.

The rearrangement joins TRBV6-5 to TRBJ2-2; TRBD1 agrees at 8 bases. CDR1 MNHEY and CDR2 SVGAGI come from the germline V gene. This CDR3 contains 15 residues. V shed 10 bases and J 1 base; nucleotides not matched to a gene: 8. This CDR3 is CATTTGAVNTGELFF. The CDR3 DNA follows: TGTGCCACCACGACAGGGGCCGTGAACACCGGGGAGCTGTTTTTT.

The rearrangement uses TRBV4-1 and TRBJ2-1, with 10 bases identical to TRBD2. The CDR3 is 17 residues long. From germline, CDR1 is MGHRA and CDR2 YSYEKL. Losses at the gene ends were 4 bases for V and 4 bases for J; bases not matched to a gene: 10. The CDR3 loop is CASSRLMGTSVYNEQFF. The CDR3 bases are TGCGCCAGCAGCCGCTTAATGGGGACTAGCGTTTACAATGAGCAGTTCTTC.

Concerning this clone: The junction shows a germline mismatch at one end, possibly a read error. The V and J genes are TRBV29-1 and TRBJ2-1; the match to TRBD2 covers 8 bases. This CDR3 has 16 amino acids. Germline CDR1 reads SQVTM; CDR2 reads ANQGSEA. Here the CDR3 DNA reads TGCAGCGCTGAACCGGGGGCGGGAGGCAGGTACAATGAGCAGTTCTTC. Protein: CSAEPGAGGRYNEQFF.

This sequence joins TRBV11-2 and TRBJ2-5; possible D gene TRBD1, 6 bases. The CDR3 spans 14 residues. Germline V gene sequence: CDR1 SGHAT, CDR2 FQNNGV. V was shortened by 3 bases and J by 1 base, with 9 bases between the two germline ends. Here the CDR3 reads CASSLGAFQETQYF. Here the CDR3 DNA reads TGTGCCAGCAGCTTGGGGGCTTTCCAAGAGACCCAGTACTTC. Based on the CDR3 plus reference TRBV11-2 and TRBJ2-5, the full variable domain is EAGVAQSPRYKIIEKRQSVAFWCNPISGHATLYWYQQILGQGPKLLIQFQNNGVVDDSQLPKDRFSAERLKGVDSTLKIQPAKLEDSAVYLCASSLGAFQETQYFGPGTRLLVL.

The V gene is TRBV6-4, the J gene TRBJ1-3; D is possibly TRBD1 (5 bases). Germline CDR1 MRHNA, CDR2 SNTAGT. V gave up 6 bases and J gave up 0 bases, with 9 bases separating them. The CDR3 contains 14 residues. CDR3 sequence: CASRPGVSGNTIYF. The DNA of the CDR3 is TGTGCCAGCAGACCGGGGGTCTCTGGAAACACCATATATTTT.

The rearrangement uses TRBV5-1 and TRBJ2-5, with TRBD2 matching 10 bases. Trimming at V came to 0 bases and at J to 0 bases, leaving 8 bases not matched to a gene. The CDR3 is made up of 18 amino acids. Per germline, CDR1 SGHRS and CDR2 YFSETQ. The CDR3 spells CASSLGTLAGDYQETQYF. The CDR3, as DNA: TGCGCCAGCAGCTTGGGGACGCTAGCGGGAGACTACCAAGAGACCCAGTACTTC. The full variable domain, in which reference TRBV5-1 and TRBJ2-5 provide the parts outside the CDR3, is KAGVTQTPRYLIKTRGQQVTLSCSPISGHRSVSWYQQTPGQGLQFLFEYFSETQRNKGNFPGRFSGRQFSNSRSEMNVSTLELGDSALYLCASSLGTLAGDYQETQYFGPGTRLLVL.

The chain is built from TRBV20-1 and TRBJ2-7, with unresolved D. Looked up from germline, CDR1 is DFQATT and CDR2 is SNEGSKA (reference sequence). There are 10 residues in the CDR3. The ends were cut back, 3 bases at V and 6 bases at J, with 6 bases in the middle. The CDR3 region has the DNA TGCAGTGCTAGCTTGGCCGAGCAGTACTTC. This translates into CSASLAEQYF.

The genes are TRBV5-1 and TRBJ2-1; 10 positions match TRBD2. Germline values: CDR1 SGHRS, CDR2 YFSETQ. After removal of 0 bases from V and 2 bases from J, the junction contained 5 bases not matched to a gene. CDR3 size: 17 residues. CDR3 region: CASSLVVSGRTYNEQFF. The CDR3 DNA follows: TGCGCCAGCAGCTTGGTGGTTAGCGGGAGGACCTACAATGAGCAGTTCTTC.

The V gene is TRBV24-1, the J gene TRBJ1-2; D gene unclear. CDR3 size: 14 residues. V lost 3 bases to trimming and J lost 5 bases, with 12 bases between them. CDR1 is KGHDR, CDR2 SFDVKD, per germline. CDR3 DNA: TGTGCCACCAGTGATGGACCCCATTCTTATGGCTACACCTTC. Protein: CATSDGPHSYGYTF.

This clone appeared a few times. CDR3 region: CASSLEGARSRPQEFF. CDR3 coding DNA: TGCGCCAGCAGCTTGGAGGGGGCCAGGTCGAGACCCCAGGAGTTCTTC. V gene TRBV5-1 combines with J gene TRBJ2-1, with 7 bases identical to TRBD1. The V and J ends lost 0 bases and 14 bases, in that order; junction bases with no gene match: 17. Germline CDR1 SGHRS, CDR2 YFSETQ. The CDR3 totals 16 residues.

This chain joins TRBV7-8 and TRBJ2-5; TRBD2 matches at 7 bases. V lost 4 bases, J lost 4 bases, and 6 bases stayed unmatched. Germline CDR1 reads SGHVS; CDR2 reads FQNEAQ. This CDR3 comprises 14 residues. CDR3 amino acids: CASSSEGGSETQYF. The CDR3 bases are TGTGCCAGCAGCTCCGAGGGAGGGTCAGAGACCCAGTACTTC.

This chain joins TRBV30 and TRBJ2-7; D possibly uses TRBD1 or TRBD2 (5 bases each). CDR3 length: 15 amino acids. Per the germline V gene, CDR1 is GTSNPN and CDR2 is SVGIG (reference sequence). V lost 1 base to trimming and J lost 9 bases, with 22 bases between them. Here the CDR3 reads CAWSGGLLGPRGQYF. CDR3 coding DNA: TGTGCCTGGAGTGGGGGGTTGCTAGGGCCACGGGGGCAGTACTTC.

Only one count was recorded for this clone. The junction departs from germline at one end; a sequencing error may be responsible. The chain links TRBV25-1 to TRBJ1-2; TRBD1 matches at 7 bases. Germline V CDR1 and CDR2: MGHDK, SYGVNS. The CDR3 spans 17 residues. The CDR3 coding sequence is TGTGCCAGCAGTCCAAGATCGGGACAGCGCCTTCTTTATGACTACACCTTC. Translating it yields CASSPRSGQRLLYDYTF.

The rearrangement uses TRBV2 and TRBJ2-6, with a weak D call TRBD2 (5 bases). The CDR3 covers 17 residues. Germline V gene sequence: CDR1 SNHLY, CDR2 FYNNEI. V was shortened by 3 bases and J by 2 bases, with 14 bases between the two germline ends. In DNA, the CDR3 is TGTGCCAGCAGTGATTCGGGCGGGCGGACTGGGGCCAACGTCCTGACTTTC. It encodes CASSDSGGRTGANVLTF. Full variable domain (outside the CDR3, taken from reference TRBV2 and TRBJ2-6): EPEVTQTPSHQVTQMGQEVILRCVPISNHLYFYWYRQILGQKVEFLVSFYNNEISEKSEIFDDQFSVERPDGSNFTLKIRSTKLEDSAMYFCASSDSGGRTGANVLTFGAGSRLTVL.

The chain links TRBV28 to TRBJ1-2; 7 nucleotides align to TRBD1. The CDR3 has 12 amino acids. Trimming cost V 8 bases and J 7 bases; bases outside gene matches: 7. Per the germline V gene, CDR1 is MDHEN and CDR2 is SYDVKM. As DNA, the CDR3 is TGTGCCAGCCGGCAGGGGGATTTTGGCTACACCTTC. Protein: CASRQGDFGYTF.

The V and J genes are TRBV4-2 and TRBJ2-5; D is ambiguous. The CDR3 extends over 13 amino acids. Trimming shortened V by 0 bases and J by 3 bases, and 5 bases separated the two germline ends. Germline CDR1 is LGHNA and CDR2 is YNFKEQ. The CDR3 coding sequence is TGTGCCAGCAGCCAAGAGTGGGAAGAGACCCAGTACTTC. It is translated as CASSQEWEETQYF.